These 22 T cell receptor beta chains originate from one sample sequenced in a study of T cell responses to AZD1222 COVID-19 vaccine. The protocol was immunoSEQ multiplex PCR, while the TCRdb copy is restricted to in-frame clones and leaves out a portion. The sample holds more than 150,000 clones, approximately 90% seen once. This specimen was peripheral blood, taken 28 days after the second AZD1222 dose. The receptor source for this set is an adult who received the AZD1222 COVID-19 vaccine.

The CDR3: CAWSPEELRYEQYF. CDR3 coding DNA: TGTGCCTGGAGTCCAGAAGAGCTTCGGTACGAGCAGTACTTC. The chain recombines TRBV30 with TRBJ2-7; D call uncertain. The CDR3 is made up of 14 amino acids. Germline CDR1 GTSNPN, CDR2 SVGIG (reference sequence). Deletions cut 2 bases from V and 4 bases from J, with 15 bases between.

V gene TRBV30 combines with J gene TRBJ2-7; D unclear. Germline loops: CDR1 GTSNPN, CDR2 SVGIG (reference sequence). The CDR3 totals 14 residues. Trimming took 2 bases from V and 5 from J, leaving 16 bases between them. The CDR3 protein is CAWSLQERWHEQYF. The CDR3 coding sequence is TGTGCCTGGAGTCTCCAGGAGAGATGGCACGAGCAGTACTTC.

Notes on this clone: The junction does not match germline at one end; this may be a read error. The chain carries TRBV6-5 and TRBJ2-5, with 7 nucleotides matching TRBD1. The CDR3 loop spans 15 amino acids. The germline V gene encodes CDR1 MNHEY and CDR2 SVGAGI. The CDR3 loop is CASNYRGVSQETQYF. The CDR3 nucleotides are TGTGCCAGCAATTACAGGGGTGTCAGCCAAGAGACCCAGTACTTC.

The genes are TRBV10-3 and TRBJ2-3; D not resolved. Per germline, CDR1 ENHRY and CDR2 SYGVKD. This CDR3 is 12 amino acids long. The germline V and J ends were trimmed by 6 bases and 0 bases, with 4 bases remaining between them. The CDR3 nucleotides are TGTGCCATCAGGGGCAGCACAGATACGCAGTATTTT. Protein product: CAIRGSTDTQYF.

This clone was seen only a few times. This sequence joins TRBV5-5 and TRBJ2-4; tentative D call: TRBD1 (5 bases). Looked up from germline, CDR1 is SGHKS and CDR2 is YYEKEE (reference sequence). The CDR3 extends over 13 amino acids. Trimming pared 4 bases from V and 5 bases from J, leaving 10 bases between. The CDR3 spells CASSIGVQNIQYF. CDR3 sequence (DNA): TGTGCCAGCAGCATAGGGGTGCAAAACATTCAGTACTTC.

This chain uses TRBV7-2 with TRBJ2-1; 8 bases align to TRBD2. The germline V gene encodes CDR1 SGHTA and CDR2 FQGNSA. The CDR3 extends over 15 amino acids. With 5 bases clipped from V and 8 bases from J, the junction kept 11 bases outside the gene matches. In DNA form, the CDR3 reads TGTGCCAGCAGCCAACCGGGACTAGGGAGCCATGAGCAGTTCTTC. Amino acids: CASSQPGLGSHEQFF.

This sequence joins TRBV6-5 and TRBJ1-3, with a weak D call TRBD1 (6 bases). The V end lost 10 bases, the J end lost 4 bases, and 14 bases lay between the germline ends. Germline CDR1 reads MNHEY; CDR2 reads SVGAGI. The CDR3 runs to 13 residues. CDR3 in DNA: TGTGCCACCCAAGACAGGATGGGAAACACCATATATTTT. Its protein product is CATQDRMGNTIYF.

This clone has a single count. The chain recombines TRBV4-1 with TRBJ2-7; D might be TRBD2 (6 bases). This CDR3 is built from 14 residues. Trimming shortened V by 3 bases and J by 7 bases, and 16 bases separated the two germline ends. Germline CDR1 reads MGHRA; CDR2 reads YSYEKL. The CDR3 protein is CASSHEGGGSEQYF. The CDR3 bases are TGCGCCAGCAGCCATGAAGGTGGAGGGAGTGAGCAGTACTTC.

The genes are TRBV28 and TRBJ1-1, with no clear D. The CDR3 runs 12 residues. The germline V gene has CDR1 MDHEN and CDR2 SYDVKM. V was cut by 5 bases and J by 2 bases, with 6 bases left in between. The CDR3 protein is CASSLSNTEAFF. The DNA for the CDR3 is TGTGCCAGCAGTCTGAGCAACACTGAAGCTTTCTTT.

The rearrangement links TRBV7-9 to TRBJ2-7, with unresolved D. The CDR3 runs 15 residues. Germline loops: CDR1 SEHNR, CDR2 FQNEAQ (reference sequence). V lost 0 bases to trimming and J lost 2 bases, with 11 bases between them. This CDR3 reads CASSLAGSVAYEQYF. CDR3 in DNA: TGTGCCAGCAGCTTAGCCGGATCAGTAGCCTACGAGCAGTACTTC.

The gene calls are TRBV6-2 or TRBV6-3 and TRBJ2-1; maybe TRBD1 (6 bases). The V end lost 6 bases, the J end lost 5 bases, and 20 bases lay between the germline ends. The CDR3 length is 16 residues. CDR1 and CDR2 from the germline V gene are MNHEY and SVGEGT. The CDR3 DNA reads as TGTGCCAGCAGACCTCCTCTGACAGGATTAAACAATGAGCAGTTCTTC. As protein: CASRPPLTGLNNEQFF.

The chain recombines TRBV7-8 with TRBJ2-5; D uncertain. The germline CDR1 and CDR2 sequences are SGHVS and FQNEAQ. V dropped 3 bases and J dropped 3 bases, with 2 bases sitting between them. The CDR3 runs to 11 residues. CDR3 in amino acids: CASSFKETQYF. DNA for the CDR3: TGTGCCAGCAGCTTTAAAGAGACCCAGTACTTC.

This chain connects TRBV4-1 to TRBJ2-3; maybe TRBD2 (6 bases). Per germline, CDR1 MGHRA and CDR2 YSYEKL. This CDR3 comprises 14 residues. The ends were cut back, 6 bases at V and 2 bases at J, with 12 bases in the middle. The DNA for the CDR3 is TGCGCCAGCAGTCGGGACTTGATCACAGATACGCAGTATTTT. Its translation: CASSRDLITDTQYF.

V and J are TRBV9 and TRBJ1-2; D gene unclear. There are 16 residues in the CDR3. The germline V gene has CDR1 SGDLS and CDR2 YYNGEE. V dropped 3 bases and J dropped 0 bases, with 15 bases sitting between them. The CDR3 sequence is CASSADHGPTNYGYTF. The DNA for the CDR3 is TGTGCCAGCAGCGCGGACCACGGGCCGACTAACTATGGCTACACCTTC.

As concerns this clone: One junction end disagrees with the germline gene, perhaps due to a read error. The gene calls are TRBV4-3 and TRBJ2-7; possibly TRBD2 for D (5 bases). Germline V CDR1 and CDR2: LGHNA, YSLEER. The length of the CDR3 is 11 residues. This CDR3 is CPRRGSYEQYF. The CDR3 region has the DNA TGCCCCAGAAGAGGGAGCTACGAGCAGTACTTC.

The rearrangement links TRBV18 to TRBJ1-5, with D unclear. Trimming took off 6 bases at V and 0 bases at J, with 18 bases between the two ends. The CDR3 spans 17 residues. CDR1 is KGHSH and CDR2 is LQKENI in the germline V gene. CDR3 coding DNA: TGTGCCAGCTCCACTACGTCTGTACAGACTAGCAATCAGCCCCAGCATTTT. It specifies CASSTTSVQTSNQPQHF.

The V and J genes are TRBV6-5 and TRBJ1-5; D is uncertain. The CDR3 is made up of 15 amino acids. With 6 bases removed from V and 5 bases from J, the gap between germline ends came to 17 bases. CDR1 and CDR2 from the germline V gene are MNHEY and SVGAGI. For the CDR3, the DNA is TGTGCCAGCAGCAGACATTTATGGGGAGATCAGCCCCAGCATTTT. Its protein product is CASSRHLWGDQPQHF.

This clone has only one observation. The rearrangement joins TRBV5-4 to TRBJ1-3; D is uncertain. This CDR3 spans 16 amino acids. Trimming left V 0 bases short and J 3 bases short, with 13 bases between. Germline V gene data show CDR1 as SGHNT and CDR2 as YYREEE (reference sequence). The CDR3 nucleotides are TGTGCCAGCAGCTTGGGAGGACCGGTTAATGGAAACACCATATATTTT. This encodes CASSLGGPVNGNTIYF.

This chain joins TRBV27 and TRBJ2-2, with D possibly matching TRBD1 (5 bases). From germline, CDR1 is MNHEY and CDR2 SMNVEV (reference sequence). V gave up 7 bases and J gave up 5 bases, with 11 bases separating them. This CDR3 is 13 amino acids long. CDR3 sequence: CASTIGVTGELFF. DNA of the CDR3: TGTGCCAGCACCATAGGGGTTACCGGGGAGCTGTTTTTT.

This clone was seen a handful of times. The V call is TRBV19, the J call TRBJ2-7, with 8 bases identical to TRBD1. The CDR3 runs to 13 residues. Germline CDR1 LNHDA, CDR2 SQIVND (reference sequence). J gave up 4 bases and V 5 bases, and 4 bases lay outside the gene matches. The CDR3 spells CASSSGTGYEQYF. For the CDR3, the DNA is TGTGCCAGTAGTTCCGGGACAGGTTACGAGCAGTACTTC.

The V gene is TRBV19, the J gene TRBJ2-1; TRBD1 might be the D (5 bases). Germline V gene lookup returns CDR1 LNHDA and CDR2 SQIVND (reference sequence). V gave up 5 bases and J gave up 3 bases, with 14 bases separating them. The CDR3 is 15 residues long. The CDR3, as DNA: TGTGCCAGTAGTCTCAGGGAAGCCGGCTACAATGAGCAGTTCTTC. Its translation is CASSLREAGYNEQFF.

The genes are TRBV28 and TRBJ2-5; D tentatively fits TRBD1 or TRBD2 (5 bases each). The V end lost 6 bases, the J end lost 5 bases, and 25 bases lay between the germline ends. Germline V gene lookup returns CDR1 MDHEN and CDR2 SYDVKM. This CDR3 is 17 amino acids long. The CDR3 sequence is CASSQNEIGTMVETQYF. CDR3 nucleotide sequence: TGTGCCAGCAGCCAGAATGAAATCGGGACGATGGTCGAGACCCAGTACTTC. The full variable domain, rest sourced from reference TRBV28 and TRBJ2-5, is DVKVTQSSRYLVKRTGEKVFLECVQDMDHENMFWYRQDPGLGLRLIYFSYDVKMKEKGDIPEGYSVSREKKERFSLILESASTNQTSMYLCASSQNEIGTMVETQYFGPGTRLLVL.